These 11 T cell receptor beta chains were sequenced from one sample in a study of blood T cell repertoires in COVID-19. The assay was immunoSEQ multiplex PCR, and TCRdb's table has in-frame clones only and misses some. The data contain 150,000 to 200,000 clones, less than 85% of them singletons. Sequencing used peripheral blood. Source of these receptors: a woman in her thirties or forties with COVID-19, enrolled during active disease.

The chain carries TRBV5-1 and TRBJ1-6; weak D call: TRBD1 (5 bases). The CDR3 runs 14 residues. V lost 7 bases to trimming and J lost 6 bases, with 14 bases between them. Germline loops: CDR1 SGHRS, CDR2 YFSETQ. CDR3 sequence (DNA): TGCGCCAGCGGCCTGGGGCAGGCTAATTCACCCCTCCACTTT. It codes for CASGLGQANSPLHF.

The chain uses TRBV20-1 and TRBJ2-7; 10 bases align to TRBD2. Germline CDR1 DFQATT, CDR2 SNEGSKA (reference sequence). V shed 3 bases, J shed 3 bases, and the junction held 2 bases outside the gene matches. The CDR3 totals 13 residues. The CDR3 DNA sequence: TGCAGTGCTAGTACTAGCGGGATCTACGAGCAGTACTTC. This codes for CSASTSGIYEQYF.

This chain uses TRBV27 with TRBJ2-2; a weak D match, TRBD2 (5 bases). V shed 6 bases and J shed 4 bases, with 15 bases lying between them. Germline CDR1 MNHEY, CDR2 SMNVEV (reference sequence). The CDR3 runs to 15 residues. The CDR3 spells CASSRFSGITGELFF. Written as DNA, the CDR3 is TGTGCCAGCAGCCGCTTCTCGGGGATCACCGGGGAGCTGTTTTTT.

V is TRBV7-3 and J is TRBJ2-2, with D perhaps TRBD1 (5 bases). The germline V gene has CDR1 SGHTA and CDR2 FQGTGA. This CDR3 is built from 16 residues. V was cut by 0 bases and J by 3 bases, with 11 bases left in between. This CDR3 is CASSLTAGWDTGELFF. The CDR3 DNA sequence: TGTGCCAGCAGCTTAACAGCAGGGTGGGACACCGGGGAGCTGTTTTTT.

J is TRBJ1-5 and V is TRBV4-1, with TRBD1 matching 10 bases. Germline-derived CDR1 and CDR2 are MGHRA and YSYEKL. V was clipped by 4 bases and J by 7 bases; unmatched bases: 4. This CDR3 is built from 14 residues. The CDR3 coding sequence is TGCGCCAGCAGCCTCGACAGGGGGCGACAGCCCCAGCATTTT. Translated: CASSLDRGRQPQHF.

CDR3 region: CATSRDPGQSTDTQYF. CDR3 in DNA: TGTGCCACCAGCAGAGACCCGGGACAGAGCACAGATACGCAGTATTTT. This rearrangement joins TRBV15 to TRBJ2-3, with TRBD1 identical over 7 bases. Germline CDR1 reads LNHNV; CDR2 reads YYDKDF (reference sequence). This CDR3 spans 16 amino acids. The V segment lost 0 bases and the J segment 0 bases; nucleotides outside the gene matches: 3.

In regard to this clone: The junction departs from germline at one end; a sequencing error may be responsible. The chain uses TRBV7-7 and TRBJ2-5; D remains unclear. The CDR3 totals 14 residues. In germline, CDR1 is SSHAT, CDR2 FNYEAQ (reference sequence). DNA for the CDR3: TGTGCTAGCAGCTTAGGAAACGGCGGAGAGACCCAGTACTTC. Translated, it gives CASSLGNGGETQYF.

This clone has just a few counts. The chain carries TRBV7-3 and TRBJ1-6; 8 bases align to TRBD1. V lost 5 bases and J lost 9; bases outside the gene matches: 3. Germline values: CDR1 SGHTA, CDR2 FQGTGA. The CDR3 is 13 amino acids. For the CDR3, the DNA is TGTGCCAGCAGCGACAGGGGAGGTTCACCCCTCCACTTT. Its protein product is CASSDRGGSPLHF.

The genes are TRBV27 and TRBJ2-2, with D perhaps matching TRBD2 (6 bases). The CDR3 runs to 12 residues. Per germline, CDR1 MNHEY and CDR2 SMNVEV (reference sequence). Trimming left V 9 bases short and J 6 bases short, with 11 bases between. Here the CDR3 reads CASSTGAGELFF. CDR3 coding DNA: TGTGCCAGTTCCACGGGGGCCGGGGAGCTGTTTTTT.

The chain uses TRBV5-4 and TRBJ1-1; 7 nucleotides line up with TRBD1. The CDR3 consists of 14 residues. J lost 5 bases, V lost 7 bases, and 11 bases had no gene match. Germline V gene sequence: CDR1 SGHNT, CDR2 YYREEE (reference sequence). CDR3 in amino acids: CASHKQGLGTEAFF. DNA of the CDR3: TGTGCCAGCCACAAACAGGGGCTGGGGACTGAAGCTTTCTTT.

This chain connects TRBV9 to TRBJ1-4; the match to TRBD1 covers 7 bases. The CDR3 loop spans 15 amino acids. Germline CDR1 is SGDLS and CDR2 is YYNGEE. J was trimmed by 3 bases and V by 3 bases; bases with no gene match: 5. The DNA of the CDR3 is TGTGCCAGCAGCGACAGGGGCCACTCTAATGAAAAACTGTTTTTT. Its translation is CASSDRGHSNEKLFF.